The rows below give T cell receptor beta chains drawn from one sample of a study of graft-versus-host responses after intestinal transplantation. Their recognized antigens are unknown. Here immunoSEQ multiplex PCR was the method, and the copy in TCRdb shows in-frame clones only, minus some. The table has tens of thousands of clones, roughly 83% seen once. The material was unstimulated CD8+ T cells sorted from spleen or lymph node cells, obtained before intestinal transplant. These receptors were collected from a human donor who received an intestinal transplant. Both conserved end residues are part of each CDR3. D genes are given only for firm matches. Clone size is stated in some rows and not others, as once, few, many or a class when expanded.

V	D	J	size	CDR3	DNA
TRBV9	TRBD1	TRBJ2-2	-	CASSSGGVRTGELFF	TGTGCCAGCAGCTCAGGGGGAGTGCGGACCGGGGAGCTGTTTTTT
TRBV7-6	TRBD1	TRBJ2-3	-	CASSLDPAGGSTDTQYF	TGTGCCAGCAGCTTAGATCCCGCAGGGGGAAGCACAGATACGCAGTATTTT
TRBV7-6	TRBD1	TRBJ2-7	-	CASSYRGSYEQYF	TGTGCCAGCAGCTACAGGGGTTCCTACGAGCAGTACTTC
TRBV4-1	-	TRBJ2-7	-	CASSQVRAYEQYF	TGCGCCAGCAGCCAAGTTAGAGCCTACGAGCAGTACTTC
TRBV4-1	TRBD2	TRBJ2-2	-	CASLQREGSTGELFF	TGCGCCAGCTTGCAGCGGGAGGGCAGCACCGGGGAGCTGTTTTTT
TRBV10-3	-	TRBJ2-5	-	CAISPRGETQYF	TGTGCCATCAGCCCCCGGGGAGAGACCCAGTACTTC
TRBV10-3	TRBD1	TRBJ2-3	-	CAIRDLRDSPNTDTQYF	TGTGCCATCAGGGATCTCCGGGACAGCCCAAACACAGATACGCAGTATTTT
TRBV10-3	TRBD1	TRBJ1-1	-	CAIRQGTTEAFF	TGTGCCATCAGACAGGGGACCACTGAAGCTTTCTTT
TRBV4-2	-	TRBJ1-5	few	CASSPHGEDQPQHF	TGTGCCAGCAGCCCACACGGGGAGGATCAGCCCCAGCATTTT
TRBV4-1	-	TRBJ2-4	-	CASSQDPLGARNIQYF	TGCGCCAGCAGCCAAGACCCCCTTGGGGCAAGAAACATTCAGTACTTC
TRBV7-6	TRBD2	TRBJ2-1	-	CASSARLAGELGEQFF	TGTGCCAGCAGCGCCCGACTAGCGGGAGAATTGGGTGAGCAGTTCTTC
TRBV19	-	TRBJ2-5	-	CASSITPDFQETQYF	TGTGCCAGTAGTATAACGCCAGACTTCCAAGAGACCCAGTACTTC
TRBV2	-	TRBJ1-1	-	CASSSHRDTEAFF	TGTGCCAGCAGTTCTCACAGGGATACTGAAGCTTTCTTT
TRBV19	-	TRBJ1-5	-	CASSFRGSSNQPQHF	TGTGCCAGTAGTTTTAGGGGGAGTAGCAATCAGCCCCAGCATTTT
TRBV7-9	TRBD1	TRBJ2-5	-	CASSPAVGTGETQYF	TGTGCCAGCAGCCCAGCGGTGGGGACAGGGGAGACCCAGTACTTC